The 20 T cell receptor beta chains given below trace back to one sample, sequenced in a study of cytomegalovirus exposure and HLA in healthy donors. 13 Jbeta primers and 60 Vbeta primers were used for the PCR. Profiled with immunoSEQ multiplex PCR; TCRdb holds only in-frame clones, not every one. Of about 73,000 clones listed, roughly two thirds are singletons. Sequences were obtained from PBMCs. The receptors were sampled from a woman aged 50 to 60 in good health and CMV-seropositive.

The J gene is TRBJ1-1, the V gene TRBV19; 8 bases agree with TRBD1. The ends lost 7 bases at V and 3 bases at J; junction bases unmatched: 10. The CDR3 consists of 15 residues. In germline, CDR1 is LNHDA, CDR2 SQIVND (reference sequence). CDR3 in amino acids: CASIDWDRSYTEAFF. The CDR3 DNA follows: TGTGCCAGTATTGATTGGGACAGGTCTTACACTGAAGCTTTCTTT.

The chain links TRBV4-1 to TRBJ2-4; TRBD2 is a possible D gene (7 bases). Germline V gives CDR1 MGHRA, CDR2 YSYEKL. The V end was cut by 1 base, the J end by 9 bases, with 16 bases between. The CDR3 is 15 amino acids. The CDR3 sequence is CASSQGLAEGGIQYF. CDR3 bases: TGCGCCAGCAGCCAAGGGCTAGCGGAAGGGGGCATTCAGTACTTC.

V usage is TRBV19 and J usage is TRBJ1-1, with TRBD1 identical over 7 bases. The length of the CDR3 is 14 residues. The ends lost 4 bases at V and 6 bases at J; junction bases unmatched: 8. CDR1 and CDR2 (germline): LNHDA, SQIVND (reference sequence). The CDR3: CASSTDRSMSEAFF. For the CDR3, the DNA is TGTGCCAGTAGTACGGACAGGTCGATGTCTGAAGCTTTCTTT.

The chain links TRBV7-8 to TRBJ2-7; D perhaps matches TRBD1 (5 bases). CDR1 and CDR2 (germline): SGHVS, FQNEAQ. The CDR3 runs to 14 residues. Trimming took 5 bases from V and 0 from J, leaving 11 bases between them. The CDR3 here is CASSRDRFSYEQYV. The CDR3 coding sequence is TGTGCCAGCAGCCGCGACAGATTCTCCTACGAGCAGTACGTC.

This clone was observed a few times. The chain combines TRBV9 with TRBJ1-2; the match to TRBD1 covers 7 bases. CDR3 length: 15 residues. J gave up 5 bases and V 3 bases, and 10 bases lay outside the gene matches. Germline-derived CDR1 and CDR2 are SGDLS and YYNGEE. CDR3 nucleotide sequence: TGTGCCAGCAGCGGCCCCAGGGGACAGATTTATGGCTACACCTTC. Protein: CASSGPRGQIYGYTF.

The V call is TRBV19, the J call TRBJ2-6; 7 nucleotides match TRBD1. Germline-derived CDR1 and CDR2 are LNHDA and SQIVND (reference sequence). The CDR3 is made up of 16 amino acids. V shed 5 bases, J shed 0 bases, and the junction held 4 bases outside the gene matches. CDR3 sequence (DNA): TGTGCCAGTAGTCTTAACAGGGGCTCTGGGGCCAACGTCCTGACTTTC. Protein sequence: CASSLNRGSGANVLTF. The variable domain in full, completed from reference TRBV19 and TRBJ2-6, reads DGGITQSPKYLFRKEGQNVTLSCEQNLNHDAMYWYRQDPGQGLRLIYYSQIVNDFQKGDIAEGYSVSREKKESFPLTVTSAQKNPTAFYLCASSLNRGSGANVLTFGAGSRLTVL.

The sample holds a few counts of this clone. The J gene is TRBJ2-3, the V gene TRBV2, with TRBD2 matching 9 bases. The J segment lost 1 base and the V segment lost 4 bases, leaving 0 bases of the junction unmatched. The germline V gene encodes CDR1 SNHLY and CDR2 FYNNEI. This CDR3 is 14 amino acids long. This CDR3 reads CASSGTSGTDTQYF. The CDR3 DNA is TGTGCCAGCAGTGGGACTAGCGGCACAGATACGCAGTATTTT. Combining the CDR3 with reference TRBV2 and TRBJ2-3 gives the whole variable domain EPEVTQTPSHQVTQMGQEVILRCVPISNHLYFYWYRQILGQKVEFLVSFYNNEISEKSEIFDDQFSVERPDGSNFTLKIRSTKLEDSAMYFCASSGTSGTDTQYFGPGTRLTVL.

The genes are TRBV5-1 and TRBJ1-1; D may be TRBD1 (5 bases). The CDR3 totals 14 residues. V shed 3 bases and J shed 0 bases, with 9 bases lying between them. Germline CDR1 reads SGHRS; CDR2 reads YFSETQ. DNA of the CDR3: TGCGCCAGCAGCTGGGGCATCATGAACACTGAAGCTTTCTTT. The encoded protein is CASSWGIMNTEAFF.

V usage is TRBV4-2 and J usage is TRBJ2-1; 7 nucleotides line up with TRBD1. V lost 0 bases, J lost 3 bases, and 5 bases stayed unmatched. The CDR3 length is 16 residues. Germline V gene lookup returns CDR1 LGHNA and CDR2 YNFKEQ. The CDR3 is CASSQDLQGVYNEQFF. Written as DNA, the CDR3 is TGTGCCAGCAGCCAAGATCTCCAGGGGGTCTACAATGAGCAGTTCTTC.

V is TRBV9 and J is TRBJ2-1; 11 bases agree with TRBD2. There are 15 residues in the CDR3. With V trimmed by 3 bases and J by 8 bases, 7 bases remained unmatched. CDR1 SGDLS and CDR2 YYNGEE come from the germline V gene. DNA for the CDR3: TGTGCCAGCAGCGAACTAGCGGGGGCAAGGCATGAGCAGTTCTTC. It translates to CASSELAGARHEQFF.

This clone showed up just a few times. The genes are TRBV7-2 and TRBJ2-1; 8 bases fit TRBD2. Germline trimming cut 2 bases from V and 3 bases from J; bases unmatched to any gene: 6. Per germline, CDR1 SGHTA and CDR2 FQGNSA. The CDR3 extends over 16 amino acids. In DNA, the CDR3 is TGTGCCAGCAGCTTAAGTACCAGCGGGGGCTACAATGAGCAGTTCTTC. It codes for CASSLSTSGGYNEQFF.

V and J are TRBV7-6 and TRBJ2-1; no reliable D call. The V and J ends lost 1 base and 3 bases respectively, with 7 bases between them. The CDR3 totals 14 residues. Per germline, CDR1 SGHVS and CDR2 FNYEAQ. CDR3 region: CASSLGGNYNEQFF. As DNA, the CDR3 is TGTGCCAGCAGCTTAGGCGGTAACTACAATGAGCAGTTCTTC.

DNA for the CDR3: TGTGCCAGCAGCTCACAGGGTAACACTGAAGCTTTCTTT. Protein product: CASSSQGNTEAFF. This rearrangement joins TRBV7-3 to TRBJ1-1, with a tentative D call TRBD1 (6 bases). This CDR3 region has 13 residues. The ends were cut back, 4 bases at V and 2 bases at J, with 8 bases in the middle. CDR1 is SGHTA, CDR2 FQGTGA, per germline.

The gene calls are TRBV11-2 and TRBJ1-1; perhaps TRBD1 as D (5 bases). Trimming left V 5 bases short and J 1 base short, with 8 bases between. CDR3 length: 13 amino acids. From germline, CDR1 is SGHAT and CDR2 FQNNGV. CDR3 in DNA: TGTGCCAGCAGCCCAGGGCAGAACACTGAAGCTTTCTTT. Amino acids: CASSPGQNTEAFF.

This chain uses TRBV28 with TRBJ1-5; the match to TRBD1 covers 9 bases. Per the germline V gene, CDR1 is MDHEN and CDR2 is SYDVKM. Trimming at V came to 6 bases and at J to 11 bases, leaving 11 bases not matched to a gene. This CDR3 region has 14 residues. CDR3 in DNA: TGTGCCAGCAGCCCGACAGGGGGTGAGGAGTCCCAGCATTTT. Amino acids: CASSPTGGEESQHF.

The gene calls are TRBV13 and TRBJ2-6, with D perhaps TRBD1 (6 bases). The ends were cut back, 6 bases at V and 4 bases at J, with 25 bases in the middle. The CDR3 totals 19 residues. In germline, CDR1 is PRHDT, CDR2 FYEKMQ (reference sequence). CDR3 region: CASRSLAGRGVSGANVLTF. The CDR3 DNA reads TGTGCCAGCAGATCCCTCGCGGGCAGGGGTGTCTCAGGGGCCAACGTCCTGACTTTC.

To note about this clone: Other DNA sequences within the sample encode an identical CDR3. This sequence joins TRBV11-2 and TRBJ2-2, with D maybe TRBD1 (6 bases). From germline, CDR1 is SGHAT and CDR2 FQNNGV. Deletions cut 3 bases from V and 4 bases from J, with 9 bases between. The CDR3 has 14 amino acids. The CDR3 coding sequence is TGTGCCAGCAGCTTTACAGGGACCACCGGGGAGCTGTTTTTT. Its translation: CASSFTGTTGELFF.

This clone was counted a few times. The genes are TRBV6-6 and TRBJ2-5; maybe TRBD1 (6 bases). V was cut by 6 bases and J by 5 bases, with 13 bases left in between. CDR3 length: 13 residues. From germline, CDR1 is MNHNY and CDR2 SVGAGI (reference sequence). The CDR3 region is CASRPPGDETQYF. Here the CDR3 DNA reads TGTGCCAGCAGACCCCCAGGGGATGAGACCCAGTACTTC.

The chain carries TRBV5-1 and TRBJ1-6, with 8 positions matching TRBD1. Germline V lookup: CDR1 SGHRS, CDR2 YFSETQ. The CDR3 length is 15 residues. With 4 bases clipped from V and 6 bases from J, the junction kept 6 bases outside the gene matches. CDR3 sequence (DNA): TGCGCCAGCAGCACCAGGGGGCGCGGTAATTCACCCCTCCACTTT. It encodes CASSTRGRGNSPLHF. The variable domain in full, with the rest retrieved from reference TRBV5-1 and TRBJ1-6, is KAGVTQTPRYLIKTRGQQVTLSCSPISGHRSVSWYQQTPGQGLQFLFEYFSETQRNKGNFPGRFSGRQFSNSRSEMNVSTLELGDSALYLCASSTRGRGNSPLHFGNGTRLTVT.

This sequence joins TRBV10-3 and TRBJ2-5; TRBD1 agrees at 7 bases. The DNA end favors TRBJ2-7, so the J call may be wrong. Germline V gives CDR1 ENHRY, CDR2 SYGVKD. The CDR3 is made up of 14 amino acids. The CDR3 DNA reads TGTGCCATCAGACCGACAGGGAATGACTACGAGCAGTACTTC. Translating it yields CAIRPTGNDYEQYF.